This is a list of T cell receptor beta chains from one sample in a study of OX40 agonist ivuxolimab in advanced cancers. TCRdb's copy holds only in-frame clones and misses some; the assay was immunoSEQ multiplex PCR. The sample has 98,000 or so clones, roughly 89% seen once. Here the sequenced sample was CD4+ or CD8+ T cells sorted from blood, taken in a trial of the OX40 agonist ivuxolimab. Source of these receptors: an adult with an advanced solid tumor such as melanoma, head and neck, liver or kidney cancer. Both conserved end residues are part of each CDR3. Each record gives: V gene, D gene, clone size, J gene, CDR3 protein, CDR3 DNA. D genes are given only for firm matches. Expanded clones get a size class; other rows say once, few or many, or leave the size out.

TRBV27,.,.,TRBJ2-1,CASSKQGPNEQFF,TGTGCCAGCAGTAAACAGGGTCCCAATGAGCAGTTCTTC
TRBV7-2,.,.,TRBJ1-2,CASSVGQNYGYTF,TGTGCCAGCAGCGTAGGACAGAACTATGGCTACACCTTC
TRBV5-1,.,.,TRBJ2-5,CASSWGHQETQYF,TGCGCCAGCAGCTGGGGACACCAAGAGACCCAGTACTTC
TRBV2,TRBD2,.,TRBJ2-7,CASTLTSGGPYEQYF,TGTGCCAGCACCCTTACTAGCGGGGGACCCTACGAGCAGTACTTC
TRBV5-4,.,.,TRBJ2-3,CASSLAGVGDTQYF,TGTGCCAGCAGCTTGGCGGGGGTGGGGGATACGCAGTATTTT
TRBV9,TRBD2,.,TRBJ2-3,CASSDRTSVTDTQYF,TGTGCCAGCAGCGATAGGACTAGCGTCACAGATACGCAGTATTTT
TRBV6-6,TRBD2,.,TRBJ2-7,CASSYFTSGNYEQYF,TGTGCCAGCAGTTACTTTACTAGCGGGAACTACGAGCAGTACTTC
TRBV27,.,.,TRBJ2-1,CASSFSRVQAGKHYNEQFF,TGTGCCAGCAGTTTCTCGCGGGTTCAAGCGGGTAAACACTACAATGAGCAGTTCTTC
TRBV19,.,.,TRBJ2-2,CASSPDRTGELFF,TGTGCCAGTAGTCCCGACCGCACCGGGGAGCTGTTTTTT
TRBV19,.,.,TRBJ2-7,CASSMGPSLHYEQYF,TGTGCCAGTAGTATGGGGCCCAGCTTGCATTACGAGCAGTACTTC
TRBV2,.,.,TRBJ1-5,CASSKTDNQPQHF,TGTGCCAGCAGTAAAACGGACAATCAGCCCCAGCATTTT
TRBV13,.,.,TRBJ2-1,CASSKPGGLSYNEQFF,TGTGCCAGCAGCAAACCCGGGGGCCTCTCCTACAATGAGCAGTTCTTC
TRBV9,.,.,TRBJ2-7,CASSVEVDSAYEQYF,TGTGCCAGCAGCGTAGAGGTGGACAGCGCCTACGAGCAGTACTTC
TRBV14,.,.,TRBJ1-2,CASSGYANYGYTF,TGTGCCAGCTCAGGTTACGCCAACTATGGCTACACCTTC
TRBV28,.,once,TRBJ1-2,CASSTGGGVYGYTF,TGTGCCAGCAGTACCGGGGGGGGCGTCTATGGCTACACCTTC
TRBV7-8,.,few,TRBJ1-5,CASSGQTFDQPQHF,TGTGCCAGCAGCGGACAGACTTTTGATCAGCCCCAGCATTTT
TRBV2,.,.,TRBJ2-7,CASRRDGYEQYF,TGTGCCAGCAGGCGGGACGGTTACGAGCAGTACTTC
TRBV5-6,.,.,TRBJ2-5,CASSLFLRFQETQYF,TGTGCCAGCAGCTTGTTCTTGCGGTTCCAAGAGACCCAGTACTTC
TRBV9,.,.,TRBJ2-2,CASSQTAQEPTGELFF,TGTGCCAGCAGCCAGACCGCCCAGGAGCCCACCGGGGAGCTGTTTTTT
TRBV5-1,.,.,TRBJ2-4,CASSLLPGDLPNIQYF,TGCGCCAGCAGCTTGTTGCCCGGGGACCTCCCGAACATTCAGTACTTC
TRBV2,.,.,TRBJ2-3,CASPPPTWASTDTQYF,TGTGCCAGCCCCCCACCTACATGGGCTAGCACAGATACGCAGTATTTT
TRBV5-1,.,.,TRBJ2-5,CASSLGQGLQETQYF,TGCGCCAGCAGCTTGGGGCAGGGACTTCAAGAGACCCAGTACTTC
TRBV5-4,TRBD2,.,TRBJ2-3,CASSFSGGANDTQYF,TGTGCCAGCAGCTTTAGCGGGGGGGCAAATGATACGCAGTATTTT
TRBV7-3,.,.,TRBJ1-1,CASSLSGKNTEAFF,TGTGCCAGCAGCTTAAGTGGGAAGAACACTGAAGCTTTCTTT
TRBV30,TRBD2,.,TRBJ2-3,CAWSVQLAGGPRDTQYF,TGTGCCTGGAGTGTTCAGCTAGCGGGAGGGCCAAGGGATACGCAGTATTTT
TRBV6-6,TRBD2,.,TRBJ2-2,CASSYLRGGSGELFF,TGTGCCAGCAGTTACTTGCGGGGGGGCTCAGGGGAGCTGTTTTTT
TRBV6-4,TRBD1,.,TRBJ2-1,CASSLTGGIGNEQFF,TGTGCCAGCAGCTTGACAGGGGGCATTGGGAATGAGCAGTTCTTC
TRBV5-4,TRBD1,.,TRBJ2-7,CASSLPEGGLAKQYF,TGTGCCAGCAGCCTCCCGGAAGGGGGCCTTGCAAAGCAGTACTTC
TRBV29-1,.,.,TRBJ2-3,CSARLLDTQYF,TGCAGCGCCCGACTATTGGATACGCAGTATTTT
TRBV4-1,TRBD1,.,TRBJ2-7,CASSQRYIRDRGSYEQYF,TGCGCCAGCAGCCAGCGATACATCCGGGACAGGGGTTCCTACGAGCAGTACTTC
TRBV6-4,TRBD1,.,TRBJ2-3,CASSDGATGGTDTQYF,TGTGCCAGCAGTGACGGGGCTACAGGGGGCACAGATACGCAGTATTTT
TRBV14,.,.,TRBJ2-7,CASSQQGISYEQYF,TGTGCCAGCAGCCAACAGGGGATTTCCTACGAGCAGTACTTC
TRBV5-1,.,once,TRBJ2-3,CASSSLRGVTDTQYF,TGCGCCAGCAGCTCCTTACGGGGAGTCACAGATACGCAGTATTTT
TRBV15,TRBD1,.,TRBJ2-5,CATSHETIRQGAKQETQYF,TGTGCCACCAGCCATGAAACGATTAGACAGGGGGCTAAGCAAGAGACCCAGTACTTC
TRBV7-8,.,once,TRBJ2-3,CASSPPGSHVDTQYF,TGTGCCAGCAGCCCTCCCGGTTCTCATGTGGATACGCAGTATTTT
TRBV7-9,TRBD2,once,TRBJ2-1,CASSAPSGSRDEQFF,TGTGCCAGCAGCGCACCTAGCGGGAGTAGGGATGAGCAGTTCTTC
TRBV4-3,TRBD2,.,TRBJ2-7,CASSQGSGVNSYEQYF,TGCGCCAGCAGCCAAGGTAGCGGGGTCAACTCCTACGAGCAGTACTTC
TRBV2,TRBD2,.,TRBJ2-5,CASSYGGEETQYF,TGTGCCAGCAGTTACGGGGGGGAAGAGACCCAGTACTTC
TRBV27,.,.,TRBJ1-1,CASSYAGGRAFF,TGTGCCAGCAGTTACGCGGGAGGTCGAGCTTTCTTT
TRBV7-2,.,.,TRBJ2-2,CASSLMLAKAGELFF,TGTGCCAGCAGCTTAATGCTAGCGAAGGCCGGGGAGCTGTTTTTT
TRBV19,TRBD1,.,TRBJ2-6,CASKSGGNSGANVLTF,TGTGCCAGTAAATCAGGGGGCAACTCTGGGGCCAACGTCCTGACTTTC
TRBV7-9,TRBD2,.,TRBJ2-1,CASSFSGSNEQFF,TGTGCCAGCAGCTTTAGCGGGAGTAATGAGCAGTTCTTC
TRBV9,.,.,TRBJ1-4,CASSVGGNEKLFF,TGTGCCAGCAGCGTAGGAGGTAATGAAAAACTGTTTTTT
TRBV11-3,.,.,TRBJ2-1,CASSSGNSYNEQFF,TGTGCCAGCAGCTCAGGGAACTCCTACAATGAGCAGTTCTTC
TRBV28,.,.,TRBJ1-2,CASRSSPSAFYGYTF,TGTGCCAGCAGGTCCTCTCCCTCGGCATTCTATGGCTACACCTTC
TRBV14,.,few,TRBJ2-3,CASSKVVPGLRGADTQYF,TGTGCCAGCAGCAAAGTTGTACCGGGACTCAGAGGGGCAGATACGCAGTATTTT
TRBV7-9,.,.,TRBJ1-2,CASSLKAGANLYGYTF,TGTGCCAGCAGCTTAAAGGCAGGGGCAAACCTCTATGGCTACACCTTC
TRBV4-3,.,.,TRBJ2-3,CASSQVPSTDTQYF,TGCGCCAGCAGCCAAGTGCCTAGCACAGATACGCAGTATTTT
TRBV7-9,.,.,TRBJ2-2,CASNIWGENTGELFF,TGTGCCAGCAACATCTGGGGTGAGAACACCGGGGAGCTGTTTTTT
TRBV7-2,.,.,TRBJ2-7,CASSLAGGSYEQYF,TGTGCCAGCAGCTTAGCGGGCGGCTCCTACGAGCAGTACTTC
TRBV19,TRBD1,.,TRBJ2-3,CASRTGTPSTDTQYF,TGTGCCAGTAGGACAGGGACGCCTAGCACAGATACGCAGTATTTT
TRBV18,TRBD1,once,TRBJ1-1,CASSRDRVATEAFF,TGTGCCAGCTCACGGGACAGGGTGGCCACTGAAGCTTTCTTT
TRBV7-2,.,once,TRBJ2-4,CASSQVAGAAKNIQYF,TGTGCCAGCTCTCAAGTAGCCGGGGCGGCCAAAAACATTCAGTACTTC
TRBV19,.,few,TRBJ1-1,CASSIEVRTEAFF,TGTGCCAGTAGTATAGAGGTGAGAACTGAAGCTTTCTTT
TRBV4-2,.,.,TRBJ1-2,CASSQAGPQSYGYTF,TGTGCCAGCAGCCAGGCCGGGCCACAGAGCTATGGCTACACCTTC
TRBV5-8,TRBD1,.,TRBJ2-7,CASSKSGTGSWEQYF,TGTGCCAGCAGTAAATCCGGGACAGGGTCGTGGGAGCAGTACTTC
TRBV7-3,TRBD1,.,TRBJ1-3,CASSLTGAGSGNTIYF,TGTGCCAGCAGCCTGACAGGGGCCGGCTCTGGAAACACCATATATTTT
TRBV9,TRBD2,once,TRBJ2-2,CASSVVTSGYTGELFF,TGTGCCAGCAGCGTAGTGACTAGCGGGTACACCGGGGAGCTGTTTTTT
TRBV15,.,.,TRBJ1-1,CATSRDLIGFSNTEAFF,TGTGCCACCAGCAGAGACTTGATAGGGTTTAGTAACACTGAAGCTTTCTTT
TRBV2,TRBD1,.,TRBJ1-6,CASSGGNYSPLHF,TGTGCCAGTTCAGGGGGCAATTATTCACCCCTCCACTTT